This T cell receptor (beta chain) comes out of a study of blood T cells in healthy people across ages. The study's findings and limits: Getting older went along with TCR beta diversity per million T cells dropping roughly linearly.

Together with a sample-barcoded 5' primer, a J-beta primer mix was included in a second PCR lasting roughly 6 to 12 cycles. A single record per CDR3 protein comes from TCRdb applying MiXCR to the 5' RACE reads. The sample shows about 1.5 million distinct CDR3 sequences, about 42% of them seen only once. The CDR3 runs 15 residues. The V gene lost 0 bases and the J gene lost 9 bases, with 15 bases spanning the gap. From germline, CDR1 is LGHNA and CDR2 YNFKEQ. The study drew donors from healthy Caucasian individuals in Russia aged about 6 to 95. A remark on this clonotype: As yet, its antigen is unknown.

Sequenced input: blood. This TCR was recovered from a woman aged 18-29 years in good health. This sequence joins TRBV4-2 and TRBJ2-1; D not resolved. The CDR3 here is CASSQDLNQPVEQFF. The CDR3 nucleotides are TGTGCCAGCAGCCAAGATTTGAATCAGCCGGTTGAGCAGTTCTTC.